The 26 T cell receptor beta chains reported below all come from one sample, sequenced in a study of patients and donors after allogeneic stem cell transplantation. TCRdb processed the RT-PCR reads anew with MiXCR; each CDR3 protein has one entry. The repertoire holds some 60,000 distinct CDR3 sequences, roughly 15% seen once, with under 40% in the top ten. The specimen was blood, either unsorted or a sorted T cell fraction (not recorded which). The receptor set was obtained from a human donor who was either an allogeneic HSCT recipient or a stem cell or donor lymphocyte infusion donor (not recorded which). It is not recorded whose cells these are; they may come from a transplant donor.

This clonotype has just a few counts. J is TRBJ2-1 and V is TRBV7-6; a weak D match, TRBD2 (6 bases). The CDR3 has 16 amino acids. Deletions cut 0 bases from V and 0 bases from J, with 9 bases between. CDR1 and CDR2 from the germline V gene are SGHVS and FNYEAQ. The DNA for the CDR3 is TGTGCCAGCAGCTTAGCGGCGGGGAGCTCCTACAATGAGCAGTTCTTC. Translating it yields CASSLAAGSSYNEQFF.

A few counts support this clonotype. V usage is TRBV29-1 and J usage is TRBJ2-5, with TRBD1 identical over 7 bases. The J segment lost 2 bases and the V segment lost 6 bases, leaving 3 bases of the junction unmatched. Per the germline V gene, CDR1 is SQVTM and CDR2 is ANQGSEA. The CDR3 runs 12 residues. CDR3 DNA sequence: TGCAGCGTGGACAGGCTACAAGAGACCCAGTACTTC. Translating gives CSVDRLQETQYF.

The chain couples TRBV20-1 to TRBJ2-2; D may be TRBD2 (6 bases). The germline CDR1 and CDR2 sequences are DFQATT and SNEGSKA (reference sequence). Trimming cost V 1 base and J 6 bases, with 9 bases left between them. The CDR3 is 13 amino acids. CDR3: CSARGTGAGELFF. For the CDR3, the DNA is TGCAGTGCTAGAGGGACGGGGGCCGGGGAGCTGTTTTTT.

This clonotype was seen repeatedly, ten times or more. The CDR3 DNA sequence: TGTGCCAGCAGCCAAACTTACAGGGGATCCTACACCTTC. Its protein product is CASSQTYRGSYTF. The chain recombines TRBV12-3 or TRBV12-4 with TRBJ1-2; 7 nucleotides align to TRBD1. Germline trimming cut 6 bases from V and 10 bases from J; bases unmatched to any gene: 11. The CDR3 spans 13 residues.

This clonotype was found a few times. The chain couples TRBV20-1 to TRBJ2-2; 9 nucleotides agree with TRBD2. The CDR3 totals 13 residues. V trimming: 5 bases; J trimming: 11 bases; junction bases outside the gene matches: 9. Germline assignment: CDR1 DFQATT and CDR2 SNEGSKA (reference sequence). The CDR3 DNA reads as TGCAGTGCTCGCCGTTGGACTAGCGATGAGCTGTTTTTT. This gives the protein CSARRWTSDELFF.

The chain recombines TRBV4-2 with TRBJ1-2, with TRBD1 matching 9 bases. The ends lost 4 bases at V and 8 bases at J; junction bases unmatched: 11. CDR1 is LGHNA, CDR2 YNFKEQ, per germline. The CDR3 runs 15 residues. Here the CDR3 DNA reads TGTGCCAGCAGCCGAAGCCGGGACAGGGACGTCGGCTACACCTTC. It yields the protein CASSRSRDRDVGYTF.

The gene calls are TRBV19 and TRBJ2-3; TRBD2 agrees at 10 bases. This CDR3 is built from 16 residues. Germline CDR1 and CDR2: LNHDA and SQIVND (reference sequence). Trimming took 6 bases from V and 2 from J; bases not matched to a gene: 8. CDR3: CASRAGGLADTDTQYF. The CDR3 DNA reads as TGTGCCAGTAGAGCGGGAGGACTAGCGGACACAGATACGCAGTATTTT.

The CDR3 loop reads CASSRTSDRGPAFF. The DNA for the CDR3 is TGTGCCAGCAGCCGGACTTCGGACAGGGGGCCAGCTTTCTTT. V gene TRBV7-9 combines with J gene TRBJ1-1; 11 bases are a match to TRBD1. The CDR3 runs 14 residues. CDR1 and CDR2 from the germline V gene are SEHNR and FQNEAQ (reference sequence). After removal of 5 bases from V and 10 bases from J, the junction contained 9 bases not matched to a gene.

This clonotype was counted only a few times. The rearrangement uses TRBV5-1 and TRBJ2-1; D ambiguous. V lost 5 bases and J 4 bases, leaving 10 bases between the germline ends. There are 13 residues in the CDR3. From germline, CDR1 is SGHRS and CDR2 YFSETQ. The CDR3 region has the DNA TGCGCCAGCAGACCGACATCTTACAATGAGCAGTTCTTC. Translating it yields CASRPTSYNEQFF.

The chain joins TRBV11-3 to TRBJ1-2, with 10 positions matching TRBD1. V gave up 8 bases and J gave up 0 bases; unmatched junction bases: 9. Germline CDR1 SGHNT, CDR2 YENEEA. The CDR3 loop spans 16 amino acids. CDR3 DNA sequence: TGTGCCAGCTCACCGGGACAGGGGCCTCCTAACTATGGCTACACCTTC. This gives the protein CASSPGQGPPNYGYTF.

Judged by abundance, this clonotype is medium-sized. This chain links TRBV5-1 with TRBJ2-3, with D maybe TRBD2 (5 bases). CDR3 length equals 14 residues. Germline lookup yields CDR1 SGHRS and CDR2 YFSETQ. Trimming cost V 6 bases and J 2 bases, with 13 bases left between them. The CDR3 sequence: CASTTEELTDTQYF. For the CDR3, the DNA is TGCGCCAGCACGACGGAGGAGCTCACAGATACGCAGTATTTT.

This clonotype was recorded at least ten times. The V gene is TRBV2, the J gene TRBJ1-5, with D unclear. There are 14 residues in the CDR3. Germline V lookup: CDR1 SNHLY, CDR2 FYNNEI. The V gene lost 4 bases and the J gene lost 5 bases, with 12 bases spanning the gap. The CDR3 sequence: CASSVSGGYQPQHF. CDR3 sequence (DNA): TGTGCCAGCAGTGTGTCGGGAGGGTATCAGCCCCAGCATTTT.

The chain combines TRBV11-3 with TRBJ1-3; D is possibly TRBD1 (6 bases). This CDR3 contains 18 residues. V dropped 0 bases and J dropped 0 bases, with 15 bases sitting between them. The germline gives CDR1 SGHNT, CDR2 YENEEA. CDR3 nucleotides: TGTGCCAGCAGCTTAGATCTGTTCGGGGGCGTCTCTGGAAACACCATATATTTT. Encoded protein: CASSLDLFGGVSGNTIYF.

The J gene is TRBJ2-1, the V gene TRBV7-9; D remains unclear. Trimming took 2 bases from V and 5 from J, leaving 7 bases between them. The CDR3 runs to 13 residues. Germline V gene sequence: CDR1 SEHNR, CDR2 FQNEAQ (reference sequence). CDR3 nucleotide sequence: TGTGCCAGCAGCTTATACTCAGACAATGAGCAGTTCTTC. Protein: CASSLYSDNEQFF.

Many counts were recorded for this clonotype. The chain carries TRBV5-1 and TRBJ1-2; 8 bases are shared with TRBD1. The CDR3 sequence is 18 residues long. V shed 0 bases, J shed 5 bases, and the junction held 15 bases outside the gene matches. CDR1 is SGHRS and CDR2 is YFSETQ in the germline V gene. CDR3 coding DNA: TGCGCCAGCAGCTTGGTGGCGGACAGGGTAGCCGGAGGGTATGGCTACACCTTC. The encoded protein is CASSLVADRVAGGYGYTF. The full variable domain, in which reference TRBV5-1 and TRBJ1-2 provide the parts outside the CDR3, is KAGVTQTPRYLIKTRGQQVTLSCSPISGHRSVSWYQQTPGQGLQFLFEYFSETQRNKGNFPGRFSGRQFSNSRSEMNVSTLELGDSALYLCASSLVADRVAGGYGYTFGSGTRLTVV.

Only a few counts were recorded for this clonotype. CDR3 DNA sequence: TGTGCCAGCAGCCAAGATTTGCTACGGGAGCAGTTCTTC. This sequence encodes CASSQDLLREQFF. The chain has TRBV14 and TRBJ2-1; no clear D gene. V dropped 0 bases and J dropped 10 bases, with 10 bases sitting between them. This CDR3 is 13 amino acids long. The germline V gene has CDR1 SGHDN and CDR2 FVKESK. The variable domain in full, with the rest retrieved from reference TRBV14 and TRBJ2-1, is EAGVTQFPSHSVIEKGQTVTLRCDPISGHDNLYWYRRVMGKEIKFLLHFVKESKQDESGMPNNRFLAERTGGTYSTLKVQPAELEDSGVYFCASSQDLLREQFFGPGTRLTVL.

This clonotype was detected many times. This chain links TRBV25-1 with TRBJ1-1, with TRBD1 matching over 7 bases. Germline V gene sequence: CDR1 MGHDK, CDR2 SYGVNS. The CDR3 sequence is 19 residues long. The V segment lost 4 bases and the J segment 0 bases; nucleotides outside the gene matches: 17. For the CDR3, the DNA is TGTGCCAGCAGTGGACCTCTCAGGGGGGGACCCTGGATGAACACTGAAGCTTTCTTT. Protein product: CASSGPLRGGPWMNTEAFF.

This clonotype has only a few counts. This chain uses TRBV29-1 with TRBJ2-1; 13 bases are a match to TRBD2. This CDR3 has 13 amino acids. Germline loops: CDR1 SQVTM, CDR2 ANQGSEA. The V segment lost 7 bases and the J segment 8 bases; nucleotides outside the gene matches: 5. This CDR3 is CSGTSGRADEQFF. The CDR3 bases are TGCAGCGGAACTAGCGGGAGGGCGGATGAGCAGTTCTTC.

Many counts were recorded for this clonotype. The rearrangement joins TRBV20-1 to TRBJ1-1; D possibly corresponds to TRBD1 (6 bases). V was clipped by 6 bases and J by 5 bases, with 19 bases between them. Germline V CDR1 and CDR2: DFQATT, SNEGSKA (reference sequence). This CDR3 contains 14 residues. CDR3 coding DNA: TGCAGTGCCAACTGGGGGGCCTCGACGACTGAAGCTTTCTTT. It encodes CSANWGASTTEAFF.

This chain connects TRBV3-1 to TRBJ2-1; D is possibly TRBD2 (5 bases). The V gene's germline CDR1 is LGHDT and CDR2 YNNKEL (reference sequence). This CDR3 is built from 18 residues. V lost 0 bases and J 0 bases, leaving 15 bases between the germline ends. CDR3 sequence: CASSQEADWGSSYNEQFF. In DNA form, the CDR3 reads TGTGCCAGCAGCCAAGAGGCGGACTGGGGAAGCTCCTACAATGAGCAGTTCTTC.

This clonotype has just a few counts. CDR3 loop: CASSWTGKSTEAFF. CDR3 nucleotides: TGTGCCAGCAGTTGGACAGGGAAAAGTACTGAAGCTTTCTTT. The V call is TRBV27, the J call TRBJ1-1; 8 positions agree with TRBD1. V trimming: 4 bases; J trimming: 5 bases; junction bases outside the gene matches: 6. The CDR3 loop spans 14 amino acids. Per the germline V gene, CDR1 is MNHEY and CDR2 is SMNVEV (reference sequence).

The genes are TRBV19 and TRBJ2-1; D not resolved. The V gene lost 3 bases and the J gene lost 0 bases, with 9 bases spanning the gap. The germline gives CDR1 LNHDA, CDR2 SQIVND (reference sequence). This CDR3 contains 15 residues. The CDR3 bases are TGTGCCAGTAGTATCCGTGATGCCTCCTACAATGAGCAGTTCTTC. Translated: CASSIRDASYNEQFF.

This clonotype was seen many times. This chain links TRBV20-1 with TRBJ2-7; 8 bases match TRBD2. This CDR3 has 16 amino acids. Germline V CDR1 and CDR2: DFQATT, SNEGSKA (reference sequence). Trimming cost V 0 bases and J 5 bases; bases outside gene matches: 12. This CDR3 reads CSARDPGLAGRDEQYF. As DNA, the CDR3 is TGCAGTGCTAGAGATCCAGGGTTAGCGGGACGGGACGAGCAGTACTTC.

Ten or more counts support this clonotype. The genes are TRBV9 and TRBJ1-6; possible D gene TRBD1, 6 bases. V was clipped by 1 base and J by 0 bases, with 8 bases between them. Germline-derived CDR1 and CDR2 are SGDLS and YYNGEE. The CDR3 contains 16 residues. This CDR3 reads CASSVTGSSYNSPLHF. The CDR3 DNA reads as TGTGCCAGCAGCGTAACAGGGAGCTCCTATAATTCACCCCTCCACTTT.

This clonotype has a handful of counts. This chain links TRBV6-5 with TRBJ2-3, with TRBD1 matching over 7 bases. Germline-derived CDR1 and CDR2 are MNHEY and SVGAGI. Unmatched junction bases numbered 1, after V lost 0 bases and J lost 7 bases. This CDR3 has 13 amino acids. The CDR3 region has the DNA TGTGCCAGCAGTTACTCACAGGGGAATACGCAGTATTTT. Its translation: CASSYSQGNTQYF.

This clonotype was counted only a few times. One end of the junction varies from germline; a read error may be responsible. This rearrangement joins TRBV27 to TRBJ2-3, with D perhaps given as TRBD1 or TRBD2 (5 bases each). Germline-derived CDR1 and CDR2 are MNHEY and SMNVEV (reference sequence). The CDR3 covers 13 residues. In nucleotides, the CDR3 is TGTGTCAGCAGCCCTATCGAAGGGACCCAGCAGTATTTT. Translation: CVSSPIEGTQQYF.